This TCR beta chain derives from a study of T cells after yellow fever vaccination. CDR3 size: 14 residues. Germline V lookup: CDR1 MDHEN, CDR2 SYDVKM. V gave up 2 bases and J gave up 2 bases, with 7 bases separating them. TCRdb re-called the 5' RACE reads through MiXCR, storing one row per CDR3 protein. The sample includes 250,000 to 300,000 distinct CDR3 sequences, approximately 12% of them seen just once. Sequences were derived from CD4+ T cells sorted from PBMCs, sampled 45 days after the yellow fever booster vaccination. The clonotype originates from a man aged 30-40 years who received the YFV17D yellow fever vaccine. The gene calls are TRBV28 and TRBJ2-1; no firm D call. The CDR3 here is CASSLIGAYNEQFF. The CDR3 DNA reads TGTGCCAGCAGTTTAATAGGTGCCTACAATGAGCAGTTCTTC.